The 29 T cell receptor beta chains reported below all come from one sample, sequenced in a study of cytomegalovirus exposure and HLA in healthy donors. Use of 60 Vbeta and 13 Jbeta primers characterized the PCR. The protocol was immunoSEQ multiplex PCR, while the TCRdb copy is restricted to in-frame clones and leaves out a portion. The table records 150,000 to 200,000 clones, over 70% of them present only once. Sample: PBMCs. The receptors come from a male donor in good health and CMV-seronegative.

This sequence joins TRBV5-1 and TRBJ1-5, with D unclear. This CDR3 is 15 amino acids long. Germline-derived CDR1 and CDR2 are SGHRS and YFSETQ. Between the trimmed V and J ends, which lost 0 bases and 2 bases, there was a span of 9 bases. CDR3 sequence reads: CASSLAGVGNQPQHF. Here the CDR3 DNA reads TGCGCCAGCAGCTTGGCCGGGGTTGGCAATCAGCCCCAGCATTTT.

The chain couples TRBV4-2 to TRBJ2-1, with 9 bases aligning to TRBD2. The junction had 18 bases not matched to a gene; V was cut back by 7 bases and J by 8 bases. Germline CDR1 and CDR2: LGHNA and YNFKEQ. The CDR3 is 17 residues long. CDR3 residues: CASTSSGGRALGDEQFF. CDR3 sequence (DNA): TGTGCCAGCACCTCAAGTGGCGGGAGGGCCTTGGGAGATGAGCAGTTCTTC.

The chain carries TRBV5-5 and TRBJ2-5; tentatively, D is TRBD1 (6 bases). Germline CDR1 SGHKS, CDR2 YYEKEE (reference sequence). The CDR3 is made up of 14 amino acids. The V gene lost 3 bases and the J gene lost 5 bases, with 14 bases spanning the gap. The CDR3 spells CASSSLQGFETQYF. The CDR3 DNA follows: TGTGCCAGCAGCTCACTACAGGGCTTCGAGACCCAGTACTTC. The full variable domain, completed using reference TRBV5-5 and TRBJ2-5, is DAGVTQSPTHLIKTRGQQVTLRCSPISGHKSVSWYQQVLGQGPQFIFQYYEKEERGRGNFPDRFSARQFPNYSSELNVNALLLGDSALYLCASSSLQGFETQYFGPGTRLLVL.

V and J are TRBV7-6 and TRBJ2-6; 10 bases match TRBD1. Germline V gives CDR1 SGHVS, CDR2 FNYEAQ. The CDR3 runs to 21 residues. The J segment lost 0 bases and the V segment lost 4 bases, leaving 15 bases of the junction unmatched. The chain's CDR3 is CASSSKVPPGQGTSGANVLTF. The CDR3 nucleotides are TGTGCCAGCAGCTCCAAGGTCCCTCCGGGACAGGGGACCTCTGGGGCCAACGTCCTGACTTTC.

This sequence joins TRBV5-1 and TRBJ1-1; possible D gene TRBD1, 6 bases. This CDR3 is built from 15 residues. V dropped 2 bases and J dropped 5 bases, with 16 bases sitting between them. Germline loops: CDR1 SGHRS, CDR2 YFSETQ. The CDR3 nucleotides read TGCGCCAGCAGCTTAAGGCCCGGCCAGGGGACTGAAGCTTTCTTT. Its translation: CASSLRPGQGTEAFF.

The chain links TRBV29-1 to TRBJ1-1, with D unclear. The CDR3 has 10 residues. CDR1 and CDR2 from the germline V gene are SQVTM and ANQGSEA. V was clipped by 3 bases and J by 11 bases, with 10 bases between them. The DNA for the CDR3 is TGCAGCGTTGACGAGGGTGTTGCTTTCTTT. It is translated as CSVDEGVAFF.

The chain carries TRBV4-3 and TRBJ2-2, with TRBD2 identical over 11 bases. Losses at the gene ends were 1 base for V and 8 bases for J; bases not matched to a gene: 12. The CDR3 has 18 amino acids. Germline CDR1 is LGHNA and CDR2 is YSLEER. The CDR3 bases are TGCGCCAGCAGCCAAGTGAGGTCTAGCGGGAGGTCGGGAGGGGAGCTGTTTTTT. It encodes CASSQVRSSGRSGGELFF.

The gene calls are TRBV15 and TRBJ2-6; weak D call: TRBD1 (5 bases). Trimming cost V 2 bases and J 0 bases, with 8 bases left between them. This CDR3 region has 16 residues. Germline-derived CDR1 and CDR2 are LNHNV and YYDKDF (reference sequence). CDR3 coding DNA: TGTGCCACCAGCAGAACTCAGGGCTCTGGGGCCAACGTCCTGACTTTC. Translation: CATSRTQGSGANVLTF.

The gene calls are TRBV28 and TRBJ1-1; D is undetermined. CDR3 size: 15 residues. Germline lookup yields CDR1 MDHEN and CDR2 SYDVKM. V lost 7 bases and J 4 bases, leaving 19 bases between the germline ends. The CDR3 is CASTLARGWSTEAFF. The CDR3 nucleotides are TGTGCCAGCACCCTGGCCCGCGGGTGGAGCACTGAAGCTTTCTTT.

The chain carries TRBV29-1 and TRBJ2-7, with 8 bases matching TRBD1. The ends lost 7 bases at V and 3 bases at J; junction bases unmatched: 8. Germline CDR1 and CDR2: SQVTM and ANQGSEA. This CDR3 contains 13 residues. CDR3 sequence: CSATGGPYYEQYF. The CDR3, as DNA: TGCAGCGCTACAGGGGGACCTTACTACGAGCAGTACTTC.

V usage is TRBV7-3 and J usage is TRBJ2-3, with D possibly TRBD2 on 5 matching bases. The CDR3 is 14 residues long. V lost 5 bases and J lost 3, with 12 bases in between. Germline V gene lookup returns CDR1 SGHTA and CDR2 FQGTGA. The DNA of the CDR3 is TGTGCCAGCAGCCCCCTGGGAGAGACAGATACGCAGTATTTT. Translation gives CASSPLGETDTQYF.

The chain carries TRBV7-9 and TRBJ1-2, with 7 bases fitting TRBD1. Looked up from germline, CDR1 is SEHNR and CDR2 is FQNEAQ (reference sequence). J lost 2 bases, V lost 0 bases, and 6 bases had no gene match. This CDR3 has 16 amino acids. The CDR3 reads CASSLAAGRGNYGYTF. The CDR3 DNA is TGTGCCAGCAGCTTAGCGGCGGGCAGGGGGAACTATGGCTACACCTTC.

V usage is TRBV2 and J usage is TRBJ2-1; 12 bases align to TRBD2. Trimming at V came to 10 bases and at J to 4 bases, leaving 5 bases not matched to a gene. The CDR3 runs 14 residues. Germline V gene lookup returns CDR1 SNHLY and CDR2 FYNNEI. The CDR3 DNA reads TGTGCCAAGACTAGCGGGGGCCGTTACAATGAGCAGTTCTTC. It codes for CAKTSGGRYNEQFF.

The genes are TRBV5-4 and TRBJ1-6, with D tentatively TRBD1 (6 bases). The V gene's germline CDR1 is SGHNT and CDR2 YYREEE (reference sequence). Trimming took 2 bases from V and 8 from J, leaving 14 bases between them. The CDR3 is 15 amino acids. For the CDR3, the DNA is TGTGCCAGCAGCTTCGGCACTTCAGGGGATTCACCCCTCCACTTT. Protein sequence: CASSFGTSGDSPLHF.

The CDR3 nucleotides are TGTGCCAGCTCACTACAGGGGGCGGGGACTGAAGCTTTCTTT. Its protein is CASSLQGAGTEAFF. This chain joins TRBV18 and TRBJ1-1; TRBD1 agrees at 9 bases. The ends lost 4 bases at V and 5 bases at J; junction bases unmatched: 5. The V gene's germline CDR1 is KGHSH and CDR2 LQKENI. The CDR3 contains 14 residues.

This clone was seen a handful of times. This rearrangement joins TRBV5-1 to TRBJ1-2, with D possibly being TRBD1 (5 bases). Trimming removed 3 bases from V and 1 base from J, with 10 bases in between. CDR1 and CDR2 (germline): SGHRS, YFSETQ. The CDR3 runs 14 residues. CDR3 residues: CASSSPDSNYGYTF. In DNA, the CDR3 is TGCGCCAGCAGCTCCCCCGACAGTAACTATGGCTACACCTTC.

This clone was seen only once. The V call is TRBV5-4, the J call TRBJ2-3; 8 bases fit TRBD2. Germline V gives CDR1 SGHNT, CDR2 YYREEE (reference sequence). The CDR3 is 16 amino acids. V shed 0 bases and J 2 bases; nucleotides not matched to a gene: 5. DNA for the CDR3: TGTGCCAGCAGCTTGGCTGGCGGGGGGACCACAGATACGCAGTATTTT. Translated: CASSLAGGGTTDTQYF.

In its sample, this clone was seen a few times. The rearrangement joins TRBV2 to TRBJ2-5; D possibly corresponds to TRBD2 (5 bases). V was pared by 8 bases and J by 1 base, with 11 bases between. Germline CDR1 is SNHLY and CDR2 is FYNNEI. The CDR3 is 13 amino acids. Here the CDR3 DNA reads TGTGCCAGCGCGTTGGAGGTCCAAGAGACCCAGTACTTC. Its translation: CASALEVQETQYF. The full variable domain, in which reference TRBV2 and TRBJ2-5 provide the parts outside the CDR3, is EPEVTQTPSHQVTQMGQEVILRCVPISNHLYFYWYRQILGQKVEFLVSFYNNEISEKSEIFDDQFSVERPDGSNFTLKIRSTKLEDSAMYFCASALEVQETQYFGPGTRLLVL.

This clone was recorded a few times. This chain uses TRBV6-5 with TRBJ2-1; 12 nucleotides agree with TRBD1. V was pared by 4 bases and J by 8 bases, with 3 bases of the junction left unmatched. The CDR3 runs 14 residues. Germline V gives CDR1 MNHEY, CDR2 SVGAGI. This chain's CDR3 is CASSSGTGGDEQFF. The CDR3 bases are TGTGCCAGCAGTTCCGGGACAGGGGGCGATGAGCAGTTCTTC.

This chain joins TRBV29-1 and TRBJ2-3, with TRBD2 identical over 8 bases. This CDR3 has 16 residues. Germline CDR1 reads SQVTM; CDR2 reads ANQGSEA. J gave up 0 bases and V 5 bases, and 10 bases lay outside the gene matches. The CDR3 DNA sequence: TGCAGCGTTAGAGACCGCGGGAGGTCTAGCACAGATACGCAGTATTTT. It specifies CSVRDRGRSSTDTQYF.

The rearrangement joins TRBV27 to TRBJ2-2; 8 bases align to TRBD2. CDR3 size: 16 residues. V was pared by 3 bases and J by 5 bases, with 8 bases of the junction left unmatched. The germline V gene encodes CDR1 MNHEY and CDR2 SMNVEV (reference sequence). The CDR3 region is CASSLQRELWTGELFF. CDR3 nucleotide sequence: TGTGCCAGCAGTTTGCAGCGGGAGTTATGGACCGGGGAGCTGTTTTTT.

This clone was recorded a few times. V usage is TRBV5-8 and J usage is TRBJ2-1, with 10 bases fitting TRBD1. Germline V gene data show CDR1 as SGHTS and CDR2 as YDEGEE. V lost 5 bases to trimming and J lost 5 bases; unmatched junction nucleotides: 7. The CDR3 is made up of 15 amino acids. CDR3 sequence reads: CASRQTGQGHNEQFF. The CDR3 DNA sequence: TGTGCCAGCAGACAAACGGGACAGGGGCACAATGAGCAGTTCTTC.

The V gene is TRBV5-4, the J gene TRBJ2-7; perhaps TRBD1 as D (6 bases). The CDR3 consists of 13 residues. With 1 base removed from V and 6 bases from J, the gap between germline ends came to 11 bases. CDR1 SGHNT and CDR2 YYREEE come from the germline V gene (reference sequence). The CDR3 DNA reads TGTGCCAGCAGCTTGATGGGGGCCTCCGAGCAGTACTTC. It translates to CASSLMGASEQYF.

Remarks on this clone: The junction differs from germline at one of its ends, possibly a read error. This chain uses TRBV7-9 with TRBJ2-7, with 16 bases aligning to TRBD2. There are 19 residues in the CDR3. Germline V lookup: CDR1 SEHNR, CDR2 FQNEAQ (reference sequence). CDR3 in amino acids: CSSSSLEGLAGGPGYEQYF. The CDR3, as DNA: TGTTCCAGCAGCTCCTTAGAGGGACTAGCGGGAGGGCCGGGCTACGAGCAGTACTTC.

The chain uses TRBV28 and TRBJ1-5; maybe TRBD1 (6 bases). Germline V gene sequence: CDR1 MDHEN, CDR2 SYDVKM. Trimming cost V 7 bases and J 2 bases, with 21 bases left between them. This CDR3 region has 17 residues. The CDR3 loop is CASTYRSRGPGNQPQHF. CDR3 sequence (DNA): TGTGCCAGCACCTACCGGTCGCGGGGGCCGGGCAATCAGCCCCAGCATTTT.

This clone was picked up a small number of times. The chain has TRBV30 and TRBJ1-1; no clear D. Germline V gene lookup returns CDR1 GTSNPN and CDR2 SVGIG (reference sequence). The V end lost 5 bases, the J end lost 9 bases, and 10 bases lay between the germline ends. The CDR3 length is 10 residues. The CDR3 sequence is CAWGEVKAFF. Here the CDR3 DNA reads TGTGCCTGGGGGGAGGTTAAAGCTTTCTTT.

This clone was recorded only once. This chain links TRBV5-8 with TRBJ1-5, with 7 bases aligning to TRBD1. This CDR3 has 16 residues. After removal of 1 base from V and 4 bases from J, the junction contained 8 bases not matched to a gene. CDR1 is SGHTS, CDR2 YDEGEE, per germline. The CDR3 reads CASSLYSTGPNQPQHF. As DNA, the CDR3 is TGTGCCAGCAGCTTGTACTCGACAGGGCCTAATCAGCCCCAGCATTTT.

The chain recombines TRBV18 with TRBJ2-1; D is possibly TRBD2 (6 bases). The CDR3 extends over 14 amino acids. CDR1 is KGHSH and CDR2 is LQKENI in the germline V gene. V was shortened by 6 bases and J by 9 bases, with 18 bases between the two germline ends. The CDR3 loop is CASSAGTLFGEQFF. In DNA, the CDR3 is TGTGCCAGCTCCGCCGGGACTTTGTTTGGTGAGCAGTTCTTC.

The V and J genes are TRBV5-6 and TRBJ2-2, with TRBD2 identical over 11 bases. V lost 4 bases, J lost 7 bases, and 9 bases stayed unmatched. CDR3 size: 16 residues. Germline CDR1 reads SGHDT; CDR2 reads YYEEEE. Here the CDR3 reads CASSILAGGPNGELFF. Here the CDR3 DNA reads TGTGCCAGCAGCATATTAGCGGGAGGGCCAAACGGGGAGCTGTTTTTT.